This entry lists 12 T cell receptor beta chains sequenced from one sample in a study of shared clonotypes between healthy human individuals. The protocol was immunoSEQ multiplex PCR, while the TCRdb copy is restricted to in-frame clones and leaves out a portion. The table lists some 2.4 million clones, under 95% of them singletons. Sequenced input: naive CD4+ T cells from PBMCs. Subset defined: CD45RA+ positively selected. These receptors all come from a man aged 18-30 years in good health. Some clones in this sample may be carry-over from other donors' samples.

This clone was observed a single time. V usage is TRBV5-4 and J usage is TRBJ2-7; TRBD2 aligns across 8 bases. The V gene's germline CDR1 is SGHNT and CDR2 YYREEE (reference sequence). There are 15 residues in the CDR3. With V trimmed by 0 bases and J by 5 bases, 7 bases remained unmatched. The CDR3 sequence is CASSLGGTSFNEQYF. Here the CDR3 DNA reads TGTGCCAGCAGCTTGGGGGGGACTAGTTTCAACGAGCAGTACTTC.

The V and J genes are TRBV6-6 and TRBJ1-5; TRBD1 agrees at 10 bases. The ends lost 0 bases at V and 5 bases at J; junction bases unmatched: 4. Germline V gene sequence: CDR1 MNHNY, CDR2 SVGAGI (reference sequence). The CDR3 totals 16 residues. The CDR3 is CASSYSDRGRDQPQHF. CDR3 coding DNA: TGTGCCAGCAGTTACTCGGACAGGGGGAGGGATCAGCCCCAGCATTTT.

V gene TRBV9 combines with J gene TRBJ2-5; 8 bases map to TRBD1. Germline V CDR1 and CDR2: SGDLS, YYNGEE. V was pared by 7 bases and J by 4 bases, with 12 bases of the junction left unmatched. This CDR3 is built from 15 residues. DNA for the CDR3: TGTGCCAGCTCCCTCGGACAGGGAGTTAGAGAGACCCAGTACTTC. It translates to CASSLGQGVRETQYF.

Remarks on this clone: This same CDR3 is encoded by further DNA sequences in the sample. J is TRBJ2-1 and V is TRBV28, with 14 bases that match TRBD2. Losses at the gene ends were 8 bases for V and 7 bases for J; bases not matched to a gene: 4. The germline V gene encodes CDR1 MDHEN and CDR2 SYDVKM. The CDR3 spans 14 residues. For the CDR3, the DNA is TGTGCCAGCGGACTAGCGGGAGGCCCAAATGAGCAGTTCTTC. Its protein product is CASGLAGGPNEQFF.

In DNA form, the CDR3 reads TGTGCCAGCAGTCGCGGGACAGCTACTAATTCACCCCTCCACTTT. Amino acids: CASSRGTATNSPLHF. V and J are TRBV11-1 and TRBJ1-6, with 7 bases matching TRBD1. J gave up 6 bases and V 6 bases, and 8 bases lay outside the gene matches. Germline V gene data show CDR1 as SGHAT and CDR2 as FQDESV (reference sequence). The CDR3 spans 15 residues.

CDR3 amino acids: CASSFMEGAYSNQPQHF. The DNA for the CDR3 is TGTGCCAGCAGCTTCATGGAGGGGGCTTATAGCAATCAGCCCCAGCATTTT. The rearrangement links TRBV7-2 to TRBJ1-5; 7 bases align to TRBD1. CDR3 length equals 17 residues. The V gene end was trimmed by 3 bases and the J gene end by 0 bases; junction bases not matched to a gene: 8. In germline, CDR1 is SGHTA, CDR2 FQGNSA.

This chain uses TRBV29-1 with TRBJ2-5; D gene uncertain. There are 12 residues in the CDR3. CDR1 SQVTM and CDR2 ANQGSEA come from the germline V gene. V lost 4 bases and J lost 9, with 15 bases in between. The CDR3 region has the DNA TGCAGCGTTGGGGTCCGTGTTGAGGCCCAGTACTTC. Residues: CSVGVRVEAQYF.

The chain recombines TRBV4-3 with TRBJ1-5; D ambiguous. The CDR3 extends over 15 amino acids. V lost 1 base and J 5 bases, leaving 12 bases between the germline ends. Germline CDR1 is LGHNA and CDR2 is YSLEER. The CDR3 bases are TGCGCCAGCAGCCAAGGTCCGGTGGATTATCAGCCCCAGCATTTT. Translating it yields CASSQGPVDYQPQHF.

This clone was seen more than once but under ten times. The sample carries other DNA sequences with the same CDR3. The rearrangement joins TRBV30 to TRBJ2-7, with TRBD1 as a possible D gene (6 bases). The germline CDR1 and CDR2 sequences are GTSNPN and SVGIG (reference sequence). The CDR3 is 12 residues long. V shed 3 bases and J shed 3 bases, with 9 bases lying between them. The CDR3 DNA sequence: TGTGCCTGGAGCCCACAGGGCTACGAGCAGTACTTC. It specifies CAWSPQGYEQYF.

This chain connects TRBV28 to TRBJ1-4, with TRBD1 identical over 8 bases. The germline CDR1 and CDR2 sequences are MDHEN and SYDVKM. The CDR3 has 16 residues. The V segment lost 5 bases and the J segment 10 bases; nucleotides outside the gene matches: 15. CDR3 sequence (DNA): TGTGCCAGCAGTCTACGCCAGGGGGCGCTTAAGGGAAAACTGTTTTTT. Amino acids: CASSLRQGALKGKLFF. The whole variable domain, remainder taken from reference TRBV28 and TRBJ1-4, is DVKVTQSSRYLVKRTGEKVFLECVQDMDHENMFWYRQDPGLGLRLIYFSYDVKMKEKGDIPEGYSVSREKKERFSLILESASTNQTSMYLCASSLRQGALKGKLFFGSGTQLSVL.

J is TRBJ2-7 and V is TRBV7-3; 8 nucleotides agree with TRBD2. After removal of 5 bases from V and 2 bases from J, the junction contained 8 bases not matched to a gene. The CDR3 spans 15 residues. CDR1 and CDR2 from the germline V gene are SGHTA and FQGTGA. The CDR3 DNA reads as TGTGCCAGCAGCCGTACTAGCGGACCTCCCTACGAGCAGTACTTC. It specifies CASSRTSGPPYEQYF.

The chain employs TRBV7-3 and TRBJ2-1, with 11 bases identical to TRBD2. Germline values: CDR1 SGHTA, CDR2 FQGTGA. Trimming cost V 3 bases and J 14 bases; bases outside gene matches: 6. The CDR3 consists of 13 residues. Here the CDR3 reads CASSFFPGLAEFF. CDR3 coding DNA: TGTGCCAGCAGCTTTTTTCCGGGACTAGCGGAGTTCTTC.